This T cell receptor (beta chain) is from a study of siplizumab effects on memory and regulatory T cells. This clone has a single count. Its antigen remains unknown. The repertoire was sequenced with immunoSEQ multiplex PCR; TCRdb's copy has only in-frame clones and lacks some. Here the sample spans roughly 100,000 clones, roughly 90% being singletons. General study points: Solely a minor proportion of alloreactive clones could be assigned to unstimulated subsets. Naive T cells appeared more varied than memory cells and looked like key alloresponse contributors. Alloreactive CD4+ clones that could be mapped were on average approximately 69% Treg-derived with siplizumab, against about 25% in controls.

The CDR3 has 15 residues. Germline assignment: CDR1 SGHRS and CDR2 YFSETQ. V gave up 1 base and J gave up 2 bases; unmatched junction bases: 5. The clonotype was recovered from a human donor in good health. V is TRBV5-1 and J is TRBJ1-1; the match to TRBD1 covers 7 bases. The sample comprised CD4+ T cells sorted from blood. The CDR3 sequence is CASSLNLGGNTEAFF. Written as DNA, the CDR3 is TGCGCCAGCAGCTTGAACCTAGGGGGCAACACTGAAGCTTTCTTT.